This TCR beta chain was sequenced during a study of beta chain features in type 1 diabetes (dated by TCRdb to 2016 to 2019). Looking at the study overall: Patients and healthy donors did not differ in mean age, gender distribution, total cell number or subset yield. Across all samples, almost 110 million sorted cells were examined, and cell number per subset correlated strongly with RNA yield. In the study, recently diagnosed type 1 diabetes patients and matched healthy donors were compared on the TCRB repertoires of their sorted circulating CD4+ T cell subsets. Regulatory and stem cell-like memory subsets were obtained from only 8 patients and about eight healthy donors, while naive and central memory subsets were obtained from all 30 or so donors. The paper's findings and limits, for the study overall: Because cDNA was sequenced instead of genomic DNA, activated cells with high expression could be over-represented, although the groups did not differ in activation or CD3 levels. Type 1 diabetes patients showed a moderate but significant shortening of TCRB CDR3 length in all four CD4+ subsets. Naive, central memory and regulatory TCRB repertoires appeared more similar among patients than among healthy donors. At VDJ recombination sites, patients with type 1 diabetes made fewer insertions and deleted more nucleotides, a pattern implying thymic rearrangement abnormalities. HLA sub-analyses involved small numbers of individuals, so any influence of HLA type on TCRB rearrangement remained unresolved. PCR might favor shorter templates, but patient and control samples were amplified and corrected together, so any skew would affect both groups equally.

Each donor gave one peripheral blood draw, approximately 120 mL on average, collected into heparinised tubes. A BD FACSAria II was used to sort naive, central memory, regulatory and stem cell-like memory CD4+ T cells with a panel that included CD45RO, CCR7, CD25, CD127, CD95 and CD27. A purity above 95% was achieved for all sorted populations. PBMCs were isolated right away by Lymphoprep density gradient centrifugation and were stained directly, without culture. So that batch effects would be minimized, each experiment stained and sorted samples in pairs, pairing one healthy donor with one patient. The table lists this clone with a few counts. There is no known antigen for this receptor. No base quality values were provided; no much bigger clone lies one nucleotide off. Trimming takes 10 bases from V and 2 bases from J, and the germline ends sit 14 bases apart. The CDR3 contains 13 residues, cysteine and phenylalanine counted. Only the CDR3 portion is preserved as DNA: 39 bases, with reading frame beginning at the first base. Looking up the germline V gene yields CDR1 SGHTA and CDR2 FQGNSA.

The entire amount of isolated RNA was reverse transcribed using the High Capacity cDNA Reverse Transcription Kit, so the sequenced TCRB transcripts were expressed ones. Deep immunoSEQ sequencing was applied to naive, central memory and regulatory T cell samples, giving an average of roughly 3.3 million total reads per sample. After sorted cells were lysed in RLT buffer, RNA was extracted with DNase-treated RNeasy Micro or Mini kits, with the choice depending on cell number. Each cell subset was processed on its own to prevent cross-contamination, while patient and healthy donor samples were processed together. The immunoSEQ multiplex PCR was used to amplify TCRB sequences from cDNA, yielding 87-bp fragments that span the CDR3 region. Amplicons were sequenced on the Illumina HiSeq platform. The paper's processing steps were these. PCR bias was computationally corrected using synthetic template baselines, reads within Hamming distance 2 were collapsed, and singletons that could not be merged were discarded. Reads were aligned to IMGT to assign V, D and J genes, CDR3 length, and insertions or deletions at six rearrangement sites. Within each subset, clonotype counts were normalized to sorted cell number, after which true diversity and Gini coefficients were computed with the tcR R package. The overlap coefficient, calculated on TCRB nucleotide sequences, was used to measure repertoire sharing. Out-of-frame TCRB sequences from naive cells were analyzed as a proxy for the pre-selection repertoire. Imported from immuneACCESS, the table was reduced by TCRdb to in-frame sequences with V and J called. These copies leave out some clones; in studies compared against another copy, an unresolved V gene accounts for under half, and the cause of the remainder is not known. The V and J calls and clone size were taken over from that table, and D and trimming were inferred from the DNA. In this sample the table shows about 360,000 clones, around an eighth of which occur a single time. Together, the top ten hold about 0.017% of the sample.

This TCR was sampled from a man between 18 and 35 years old in good health. The sequence is built from TRBV7-2 and TRBJ2-5; the D gene assignment is ambiguous. The specimen sequenced was naive CD4+ T cells from blood. Explained via the paper, the cell subset or site label denotes: true naive CD4+ T cells. The encoded CDR3 is CATRRGMQETQYF. The nucleotide sequence is TGTGCCACCCGCCGAGGAATGCAAGAGACCCAGTACTTC.